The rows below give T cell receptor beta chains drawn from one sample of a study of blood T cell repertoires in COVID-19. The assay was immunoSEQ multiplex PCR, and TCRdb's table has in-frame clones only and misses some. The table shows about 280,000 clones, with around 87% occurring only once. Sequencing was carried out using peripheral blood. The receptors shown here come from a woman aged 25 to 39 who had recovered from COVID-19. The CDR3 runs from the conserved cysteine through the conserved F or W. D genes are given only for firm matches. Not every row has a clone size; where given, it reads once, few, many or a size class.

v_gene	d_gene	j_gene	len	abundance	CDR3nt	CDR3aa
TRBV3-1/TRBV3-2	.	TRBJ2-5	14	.	TGTGCCAGCAGCCAACCAGAAAATCAAGAGACCCAGTACTTC	CASSQPENQETQYF
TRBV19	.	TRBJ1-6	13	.	TGTGCCAGTAGCATAGGCGGCGAGTCACCCCTCCACTTT	CASSIGGESPLHF
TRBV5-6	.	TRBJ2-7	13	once	TGTGCCAGCAGTCCGTACAGAGACTACGAGCAGTACTTC	CASSPYRDYEQYF
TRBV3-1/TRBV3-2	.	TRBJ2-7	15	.	TGTGCCAGCAGCCAAGGGGTCGGAGGGCGCGACGAGCAGTACTTC	CASSQGVGGRDEQYF
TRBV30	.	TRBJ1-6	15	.	TGTGCTAGAAAGGAGGGCAGTTCCTATAATTCACCCCTCCACTTT	CARKEGSSYNSPLHF
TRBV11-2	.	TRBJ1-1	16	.	TGTGCCAGCAGCATACGACAGAACCTAATGAACACTGAAGCTTTCTTT	CASSIRQNLMNTEAFF
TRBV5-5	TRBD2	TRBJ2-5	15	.	TGTGCCAGCAGCTCCCTAGCGGGGGGAGGAGAGACCCAGTACTTC	CASSSLAGGGETQYF
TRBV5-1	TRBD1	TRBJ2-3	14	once	TGCGCCAGCAGCTGGACAGGGGTAGGAGATACGCAGTATTTT	CASSWTGVGDTQYF
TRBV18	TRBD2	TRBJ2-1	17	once	TGTGCCAGCTCACAAGAACTAGCGGGACCCTCCTACAATGAGCAGTTCTTC	CASSQELAGPSYNEQFF
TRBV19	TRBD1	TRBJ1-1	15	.	TGTGCCAGTAGTTCCTCGACAGGGGGCCTCTATCAAGCTTTCTTT	CASSSSTGGLYQAFF
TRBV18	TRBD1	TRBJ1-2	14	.	TGTGCCAGCTCACCAGAGCGACAGGGCGATGGCTACACCTTC	CASSPERQGDGYTF
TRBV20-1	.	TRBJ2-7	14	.	TGCAGTGCTAGTCCCAATGGGGGGGGGCTTCAGCAGTACTTC	CSASPNGGGLQQYF
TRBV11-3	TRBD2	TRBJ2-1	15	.	TGTGCCAGCAGCTTGACTAGCGGGGCCTACAATGAGCAGTTCTTC	CASSLTSGAYNEQFF
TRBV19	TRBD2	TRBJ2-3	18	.	TGTGCCAGTAGTCAGCAATACGGGACTAGCGGGATGGCAGATACGCAGTATTTT	CASSQQYGTSGMADTQYF
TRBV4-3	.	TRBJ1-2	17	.	TGCGCCAGCAGCCGCTACCATACCGCGGAACCTAACTATGGCTACACCTTC	CASSRYHTAEPNYGYTF
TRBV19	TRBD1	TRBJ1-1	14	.	TGTGCCAGTAGGACAGGGGCGTTGGGCACTGAAGCTTTCTTT	CASRTGALGTEAFF
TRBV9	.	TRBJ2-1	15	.	TGTGCCAGCAGCGTGACCGGGACAACCTACAATGAGCAGTTCTTC	CASSVTGTTYNEQFF
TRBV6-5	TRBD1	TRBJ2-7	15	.	TGTGCCAGCAGTATCCGGACAGGGGGAGGCTACGAGCAGTACTTC	CASSIRTGGGYEQYF
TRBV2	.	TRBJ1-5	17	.	TGTGCCAGCAGTGAAGCCGACAGGTTTCATAGCAATCAGCCCCAGCATTTT	CASSEADRFHSNQPQHF
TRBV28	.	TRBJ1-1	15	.	TGTGCCAGCAGTTTCGCGACTGCTAAAAGAGCTGAAGCTTTCTTT	CASSFATAKRAEAFF
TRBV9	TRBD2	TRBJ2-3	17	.	TGTGCCAGCAGCGTAGACCCTTTAGCGGGGGGCACAGATACGCAGTATTTT	CASSVDPLAGGTDTQYF
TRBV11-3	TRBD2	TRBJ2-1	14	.	TGTGCCAGCAGTTCTTTGCGGGGGGGTAATGAGCAGTTCTTC	CASSSLRGGNEQFF